The 27 T cell receptor beta chains listed next were all sequenced from one sample in a study of breast tumors, draining lymph nodes, adjacent tissues. Axillary draining lymph nodes of breast cancer patients supplied the node samples. TCRdb fed the multiplex PCR reads into MiXCR, producing one record per CDR3 protein. The table lists 150,000 to 200,000 distinct CDR3 sequences, approximately 33% of them singletons. Sequencing input: axillary lymph node tissue. The source is a female donor with breast cancer. Some clones in this sample may be carry-over from other donors' samples.

The table lists this clonotype with many counts. The chain has TRBV5-8 and TRBJ2-5; maybe TRBD1 (5 bases). This CDR3 has 16 residues. V was pared by 4 bases and J by 4 bases, with 20 bases between. Germline V gene data show CDR1 as SGHTS and CDR2 as YDEGEE. The CDR3 protein is CASSPRGGGVRETQYF. The CDR3 coding sequence is TGTGCCAGCAGCCCAAGGGGCGGCGGCGTGCGAGAGACCCAGTACTTC.

This clonotype was seen a few times. This clone may be a read error of a much larger clone one base away. This chain uses TRBV6-1 with TRBJ1-5, with 7 bases lining up with TRBD1. There are 17 residues in the CDR3. Germline V gene sequence: CDR1 MNHNS, CDR2 SASEGT. V gave up 8 bases and J gave up 2 bases; unmatched junction bases: 15. The CDR3 coding sequence is TGTGCCAGCCGGCCCGGGACAGTCATTGTTGGCAATCAGCCCCAGCATTTT. Its protein product is CASRPGTVIVGNQPQHF.

At least ten counts were recorded for this clonotype. The chain uses TRBV4-1 and TRBJ1-2, with unresolved D. The germline gives CDR1 MGHRA, CDR2 YSYEKL. Trimming cost V 2 bases and J 4 bases, with 14 bases left between them. The CDR3 sequence is 15 residues long. CDR3 in amino acids: CASSQSLGASYGYTF. CDR3 DNA: TGCGCCAGCAGCCAATCCCTCGGTGCATCCTATGGCTACACCTTC.

Comments on this clonotype: A much more abundant neighbour one base away suggests this may be a read error. This chain links TRBV27 with TRBJ1-4; TRBD1 matches 11 bases. Germline-derived CDR1 and CDR2 are MNHEY and SMNVEV (reference sequence). The CDR3 is 16 amino acids. CDR3 nucleotide sequence: TGTGCCAGCAGTTTATGGACAGGGGGCCTTAATGAAAAACTGGTTTTT. Its protein is CASSLWTGGLNEKLVF.

Ten or more counts support this clonotype. The chain has TRBV19 and TRBJ2-7; D is possibly TRBD1 (7 bases). The germline V gene encodes CDR1 LNHDA and CDR2 SQIVND (reference sequence). Trimming left V 8 bases short and J 5 bases short, with 22 bases between. The CDR3 spans 15 residues. The CDR3 sequence: CASGPTRGQLNEQYF. The CDR3 DNA is TGTGCCAGTGGACCTACGCGGGGACAGCTTAACGAGCAGTACTTC.

There are a few counts of this clonotype. The chain links TRBV27 to TRBJ1-2; 7 nucleotides align to TRBD1. V shed 3 bases and J 4 bases; nucleotides not matched to a gene: 5. In germline, CDR1 is MNHEY, CDR2 SMNVEV (reference sequence). This CDR3 region has 14 residues. CDR3 nucleotides: TGTGCCAGCAGTTTGAAAGGGGGCGCCTATGGCTACACCTTC. It specifies CASSLKGGAYGYTF.

The table lists this clonotype with many counts. The rearrangement uses TRBV7-9 and TRBJ2-5; no definite D call. Trimming pared 6 bases from V and 3 bases from J, leaving 8 bases between. This CDR3 spans 12 amino acids. CDR1 SEHNR and CDR2 FQNEAQ come from the germline V gene (reference sequence). The CDR3 region is CASRYMEETQYF. CDR3 in DNA: TGTGCCAGCAGATACATGGAAGAGACCCAGTACTTC.

In the case of this clonotype: A read error is possible here, since a much larger clone lies one base away. The rearrangement joins TRBV7-9 to TRBJ2-5; TRBD2 matches 7 bases. The CDR3 covers 15 residues. Germline CDR1 is SEHNR and CDR2 is FQNEAQ (reference sequence). The CDR3 loop is CASIWASGGVETQHF. DNA of the CDR3: TGTGCCAGCATCTGGGCTAGCGGAGGGGTAGAGACCCAGCACTTC. Full variable domain (remainder filled in from reference TRBV7-9 and TRBJ2-5): DTGVSQNPRHKITKRGQNVTFRCDPISEHNRLYWYRQTLGQGPEFLTYFQNEAQLEKSRLLSDRFSAERPKGSFSTLEIQRTEQGDSAMYLCASIWASGGVETQHFGPGTRLLVL.

This clonotype turned up a few times. The chain has TRBV29-1 and TRBJ1-1; D ambiguous. The germline gives CDR1 SQVTM, CDR2 ANQGSEA. The CDR3 totals 11 residues. The V and J ends lost 1 base and 7 bases respectively, with 7 bases between them. The chain's CDR3 is CSVEARIEAFF. CDR3 coding DNA: TGCAGCGTTGAAGCTCGTATTGAAGCTTTCTTT.

This clonotype was counted at least ten times. The chain uses TRBV2 and TRBJ1-2, with D possibly TRBD1 on 6 matching bases. V was pared by 6 bases and J by 7 bases, with 18 bases between. Germline V gene lookup returns CDR1 SNHLY and CDR2 FYNNEI. The CDR3 covers 14 residues. In DNA, the CDR3 is TGTGCCAGCAGCCCTGGGACAAGAGTTGGTGGCTACACCTTC. This codes for CASSPGTRVGGYTF.

As to this clonotype: A much larger clone lies a single base off, so this may be a read error. This chain joins TRBV6-2 or TRBV6-3 and TRBJ1-5; unclear D gene. CDR3 length: 14 amino acids. V was trimmed by 4 bases and J by 7 bases, leaving 14 bases between them. CDR1 MNHEY and CDR2 SVGEGT come from the germline V gene. This chain's CDR3 is CASSSSSGLQPQHF. The CDR3 DNA follows: TGTGCCAGCAGTTCCTCTTCAGGTTTACAGCCCCAGCATTTT.

As for this clonotype: Its ends do not fully match the called genes, so a read error is possible. The chain is built from TRBV2 and TRBJ2-5; D remains ambiguous. CDR1 is SNHLY, CDR2 FYNNEI, per germline. This CDR3 spans 10 amino acids. This chain's CDR3 is CASSQTALGF. CDR3 coding DNA: TGTGCCAGCAGTCAGACTGCCTTAGGCTTC.

Remarks on this clonotype: Being one base from a much bigger clone, this may be a read error. This CDR3 fails to terminate in the conserved phenylalanine or tryptophan, so it likely reflects a read error. J is TRBJ2-1 and V is TRBV28; D is unclear. Germline CDR1 is MDHEN and CDR2 is SYDVKM. The CDR3 consists of 13 residues. Trimming took off 6 bases at V and 10 bases at J, with 16 bases between the two ends. This CDR3 reads CASRLGLVGEQFL. CDR3 in DNA: TGTGCCAGCAGGTTAGGGCTCGTCGGGGAGCAGTTCCTC.

This clonotype was observed at least ten times. The chain employs TRBV7-9 and TRBJ2-7, with 13 bases matching TRBD2. Germline V gives CDR1 SEHNR, CDR2 FQNEAQ (reference sequence). The V segment lost 0 bases and the J segment 5 bases; nucleotides outside the gene matches: 16. This CDR3 is 20 amino acids long. CDR3 sequence: CASSLAPSATSGGPLNEQYF. The CDR3 DNA reads TGTGCCAGCAGCTTAGCGCCCTCCGCGACTAGCGGGGGGCCCTTGAACGAGCAGTACTTC.

There are many counts of this clonotype. This chain links TRBV6-2 or TRBV6-3 with TRBJ2-7; D unclear. Germline CDR1 reads MNHEY; CDR2 reads SVGEGT. Trimming removed 7 bases from V and 0 bases from J, with 10 bases in between. The length of the CDR3 is 13 residues. In nucleotides, the CDR3 is TGTGCCAGCACGGTAGACGTCTCCTACGAGCAGTACTTC. This gives the protein CASTVDVSYEQYF.

The table lists this clonotype with many counts. The genes are TRBV7-9 and TRBJ1-5; 9 bases are a match to TRBD1. The ends lost 5 bases at V and 5 bases at J; junction bases unmatched: 7. This CDR3 spans 15 amino acids. Germline V gene lookup returns CDR1 SEHNR and CDR2 FQNEAQ (reference sequence). CDR3 nucleotides: TGTGCCAGCAGCCCGGGACAGGGCTTTGATCAGCCCCAGCATTTT. This gives the protein CASSPGQGFDQPQHF. Combining the CDR3 with reference TRBV7-9 and TRBJ1-5 gives the whole variable domain DTGVSQNPRHKITKRGQNVTFRCDPISEHNRLYWYRQTLGQGPEFLTYFQNEAQLEKSRLLSDRFSAERPKGSFSTLEIQRTEQGDSAMYLCASSPGQGFDQPQHFGDGTRLSIL.

This clonotype was counted ten times or more. The genes are TRBV6-1 and TRBJ2-3, with TRBD2 matching over 8 bases. Germline V gene sequence: CDR1 MNHNS, CDR2 SASEGT. V gave up 7 bases and J gave up 4 bases; unmatched junction bases: 10. This CDR3 comprises 15 residues. The CDR3 DNA sequence: TGTGCCAGCATTTTTTCTAGCGGGTCCGCAGATACGCAGTATTTT. Translated, it gives CASIFSSGSADTQYF.

This clonotype was seen many times. This chain uses TRBV7-3 with TRBJ2-1; 12 nucleotides match TRBD2. Germline-derived CDR1 and CDR2 are SGHTA and FQGTGA. V lost 2 bases to trimming and J lost 8 bases; unmatched junction nucleotides: 10. The length of the CDR3 is 17 residues. The CDR3: CASSLEASGGGRYEQFF. The CDR3 coding sequence is TGTGCCAGCAGCTTAGAGGCTAGCGGGGGGGGTCGCTATGAGCAGTTCTTC.

This clonotype was seen many times. This chain uses TRBV18 with TRBJ2-2; no reliable D call. V gave up 1 base and J gave up 1 base, with 7 bases separating them. Germline V CDR1 and CDR2: KGHSH, LQKENI. This CDR3 region has 15 residues. CDR3 DNA: TGTGCCAGCTCACCACAGGGTAGGAACACCGGGGAGCTGTTTTTT. Translated: CASSPQGRNTGELFF.

This chain's CDR3 is CASSRMGGGEKLFF. The DNA for the CDR3 is TGTGCCAGCAGTCGTATGGGGGGCGGCGAAAAACTGTTTTTT. The chain couples TRBV11-2 to TRBJ1-4, with D maybe TRBD1 (6 bases). The CDR3 length is 14 residues. Per germline, CDR1 SGHAT and CDR2 FQNNGV. Trimming cost V 6 bases and J 8 bases, with 16 bases left between them.

As to this clonotype: One end of the junction fails to match germline, which may point to a read error. This rearrangement joins TRBV25-1 to TRBJ2-2; D unclear. Germline-derived CDR1 and CDR2 are MGHDK and SYGVNS. The CDR3 covers 13 residues. The CDR3 spells CASRPDATGELFF. DNA for the CDR3: TGCGCCAGCAGGCCGGACGCAACCGGGGAGCTGTTTTTT.

This clonotype was counted many times. The chain combines TRBV24-1 with TRBJ2-3; unclear D gene. This CDR3 region has 12 residues. In germline, CDR1 is KGHDR, CDR2 SFDVKD. V was cut by 6 bases and J by 6 bases, with 9 bases left in between. The CDR3 is CATSKGMDTQYF. Written as DNA, the CDR3 is TGTGCCACCAGTAAGGGCATGGATACGCAGTATTTT.

Worth noting for this clonotype: As the CDR3 is not closed by the conserved phenylalanine or tryptophan, this likely results from a read error. No DNA is shown, since the ends of the CDR3 on it are uncertain; the CDR3 is the one TCRdb lists. CDR3 residues: CASSTGLAG. V usage is TRBV9 and J usage is TRBJ2-7; the table assigns TRBD2, which was not confirmed against the DNA. Germline V gene data show CDR1 as SGDLS and CDR2 as YYNGEE. The CDR3 extends over 9 residues, inclusive of both ends.

In regard to this clonotype: One base away lies a much larger clone, so this may be a sequencing read error. The genes are TRBV20-1 and TRBJ2-5; TRBD1 aligns across 10 bases. Germline V gene data show CDR1 as DFQATT and CDR2 as SNEGSKA (reference sequence). After removal of 4 bases from V and 1 base from J, the junction contained 9 bases not matched to a gene. The CDR3 consists of 16 residues. In DNA, the CDR3 is TGCAGTGCTAATTCCCGGGACAGGGGACCCCAAGAGACCCAGTACTTC. It encodes CSANSRDRGPQETQYF.

This clonotype was picked up many times. The genes are TRBV27 and TRBJ1-2; D unresolved. The V end was cut by 2 bases, the J end by 2 bases, with 12 bases between. The CDR3 loop spans 15 amino acids. Germline V CDR1 and CDR2: MNHEY, SMNVEV (reference sequence). CDR3 DNA sequence: TGTGCCAGCAGTTTAACACGACGCCGGAACTATGGCTACACCTTC. As protein: CASSLTRRRNYGYTF.

About this clonotype: The junction departs from germline at one end; a sequencing error may be responsible. This chain connects TRBV5-5 to TRBJ1-3; 8 nucleotides align to TRBD1. Germline lookup yields CDR1 SGHKS and CDR2 YYEKEE (reference sequence). There are 16 residues in the CDR3. For the CDR3, the DNA is TGCGCCAGCAGCTTGGCAGGGGGCAACTTAGGAAACACCATATATTTT. It codes for CASSLAGGNLGNTIYF.

As regards this clonotype: The junction does not match germline at one end; this may be a read error. The gene calls are TRBV28 and TRBJ2-7; D may be TRBD1 or TRBD2 (6 bases each). The CDR3 has 20 amino acids. Germline V gene data show CDR1 as MDHEN and CDR2 as SYDVKM. Written as DNA, the CDR3 is TGTGCCAGCAGTTTCCCGTCCACGCTGGGTCGGGGGCCGGTGGGCTACGAGCAGCACTTC. Its protein is CASSFPSTLGRGPVGYEQHF.